Following are 20 T cell receptor beta chains from one sample sequenced in a study of shared clonotypes between healthy human individuals. The repertoire was sequenced with immunoSEQ multiplex PCR; TCRdb's copy has only in-frame clones and lacks some. The sample carries around 1,000,000 clones, around 77% recorded once. Input material: memory CD4+ T cells from PBMCs. Sample subset: CD45RA-negative fraction. The source of these receptors is a man aged 18 to 30 in good health. Some clones in this sample may be carry-over from other donors' samples.

Remarks on this clone: In this CDR3 the conserved last residue, phenylalanine or tryptophan, is missing, so a read error is likely. The DNA is left out, because the CDR3 cannot be placed on it with certainty; the CDR3 is given as TCRdb lists it. The rearrangement links TRBV3-2 to TRBJ2-7. TRBV3-2 is reported as a pseudogene. The CDR3 is 8 residues long, counting both termini. CDR3 residues: CASSQDPL.

The CDR3 sequence: CASIRHGDTDTQYF. The CDR3 DNA reads TGTGCCAGCATCCGACACGGAGACACAGATACGCAGTATTTT. V gene TRBV6-6 combines with J gene TRBJ2-3; no firm D call. The CDR3 is 14 residues long. CDR1 and CDR2 (germline): MNHNY, SVGAGI (reference sequence). The V end lost 7 bases, the J end lost 2 bases, and 13 bases lay between the germline ends.

The J gene is TRBJ1-2, the V gene TRBV29-1; no definite D call. V dropped 5 bases and J dropped 6 bases, with 13 bases sitting between them. The CDR3 covers 12 residues. Germline V CDR1 and CDR2: SQVTM, ANQGSEA. CDR3 sequence reads: CSVRRPLDGYTF. The CDR3 region has the DNA TGCAGCGTTCGGCGGCCTCTGGATGGCTACACCTTC.

Regarding this clone: Within the sample, other DNA sequences also encode this same CDR3. This chain connects TRBV5-1 to TRBJ1-1; D gene uncertain. Deletions cut 0 bases from V and 1 base from J, with 10 bases between. This CDR3 is 15 amino acids long. Germline V gives CDR1 SGHRS, CDR2 YFSETQ. The CDR3 nucleotides are TGCGCCAGCAGCTTGGTGCCAGCCGGGAACACTGAAGCTTTCTTT. This sequence encodes CASSLVPAGNTEAFF.

The rearrangement links TRBV7-2 to TRBJ2-5, with TRBD2 identical over 8 bases. The CDR3 has 19 amino acids. Germline CDR1 is SGHTA and CDR2 is FQGNSA. The trim removed 1 base at V and 1 base at J, leaving 14 bases unmatched. The CDR3 coding sequence is TGTGCCAGCAGCTTAGGTCTGGGATTAGCGGGGCCCAGCCAAGAGACCCAGTACTTC. Residues: CASSLGLGLAGPSQETQYF.

This clone was detected a few times. The V call is TRBV28, the J call TRBJ1-1; D unresolved. From germline, CDR1 is MDHEN and CDR2 SYDVKM. Trimming took off 4 bases at V and 10 bases at J, with 16 bases between the two ends. CDR3 length equals 13 residues. The CDR3 loop reads CASSSPAELGAFF. The CDR3 DNA reads TGTGCCAGCAGTTCCCCGGCGGAGCTTGGAGCTTTCTTT.

This chain links TRBV25-1 with TRBJ2-1; 8 positions agree with TRBD1. Germline CDR1 and CDR2: MGHDK and SYGVNS. This CDR3 has 16 amino acids. V dropped 5 bases and J dropped 4; count of bases not matched to a gene: 10. CDR3 protein: CASSSSYRGRYNEQFF. Written as DNA, the CDR3 is TGTGCCAGCAGTAGCTCTTACAGGGGGAGGTACAATGAGCAGTTCTTC.

In the case of this clone: A much larger clone differs from this one at a single base, so this may be a read error. The sample has other DNA sequences that encode this CDR3 too. The rearrangement uses TRBV5-4 and TRBJ2-7, with D maybe TRBD1 (6 bases). V lost 0 bases and J lost 3, with 7 bases in between. Germline CDR1 and CDR2: SGHNT and YYREEE (reference sequence). The CDR3 covers 13 residues. The DNA for the CDR3 is TGTGCCAGCAGCTTGGGACAGGACTACGAGCAGTACTTC. Translation gives CASSLGQDYEQYF.

The CDR3 protein is CASSVRGAGYEQFF. The CDR3 region has the DNA TGTGCCAGCAGCGTCCGTGGGGCAGGGTATGAGCAGTTCTTC. This chain joins TRBV9 and TRBJ2-1; a possible D gene is TRBD1 (5 bases). Germline V gene sequence: CDR1 SGDLS, CDR2 YYNGEE. The CDR3 totals 14 residues. With 2 bases removed from V and 8 bases from J, the gap between germline ends came to 14 bases.

This clone was observed once. CDR3 protein: CASSLNADTGELFF. CDR3 DNA sequence: TGTGCCAGCAGCTTAAATGCGGACACCGGGGAGCTGTTTTTT. The chain uses TRBV11-3 and TRBJ2-2; D unresolved. The CDR3 is 14 amino acids. Trimming pared 2 bases from V and 3 bases from J, leaving 7 bases between. Looked up from germline, CDR1 is SGHNT and CDR2 is YENEEA.

To note about this clone: Other nucleotide sequences in the sample specify the same CDR3. The rearrangement uses TRBV5-1 and TRBJ1-1, with D possibly being TRBD1 (5 bases). Per the germline V gene, CDR1 is SGHRS and CDR2 is YFSETQ. This CDR3 contains 14 residues. Trimming removed 4 bases at V and 0 bases at J, with 10 bases between. CDR3 region: CASSPGTVNTEAFF. Written as DNA, the CDR3 is TGCGCCAGCAGCCCAGGGACGGTGAACACTGAAGCTTTCTTT. The entire variable domain, with the rest obtained from reference TRBV5-1 and TRBJ1-1, is as follows: KAGVTQTPRYLIKTRGQQVTLSCSPISGHRSVSWYQQTPGQGLQFLFEYFSETQRNKGNFPGRFSGRQFSNSRSEMNVSTLELGDSALYLCASSPGTVNTEAFFGQGTRLTVV.

The CDR3 is CASKPTQGSGELFF. The DNA of the CDR3 is TGTGCCAGCAAACCGACCCAGGGCTCCGGGGAGCTGTTTTTT. The rearrangement joins TRBV7-2 to TRBJ2-2; TRBD1 is a possible D gene (5 bases). Trimming stripped 7 bases from V and 6 bases from J, with 15 bases between. The CDR3 has 14 residues. The germline V gene encodes CDR1 SGHTA and CDR2 FQGNSA.

The chain uses TRBV5-1 and TRBJ2-5; D call uncertain. Trimming stripped 0 bases from V and 5 bases from J, with 14 bases between. CDR3 length equals 15 residues. The V gene's germline CDR1 is SGHRS and CDR2 YFSETQ. CDR3 DNA: TGCGCCAGCAGCTTGGACGTAAAAAGTTTTGAGACCCAGTACTTC. Residues: CASSLDVKSFETQYF.

The rearrangement joins TRBV11-3 to TRBJ2-3; 8 positions match TRBD2. The CDR3 is made up of 16 amino acids. The V and J ends lost 1 base and 0 bases, in that order; junction bases with no gene match: 3. Germline lookup yields CDR1 SGHNT and CDR2 YENEEA. CDR3 region: CASSLVPSGSTDTQYF. CDR3 bases: TGTGCCAGCAGCTTAGTTCCTAGCGGGAGCACAGATACGCAGTATTTT.

The chain employs TRBV27 and TRBJ2-7; 7 bases are a match to TRBD1. The CDR3 has 17 amino acids. J lost 2 bases, V lost 5 bases, and 15 bases had no gene match. In germline, CDR1 is MNHEY, CDR2 SMNVEV (reference sequence). For the CDR3, the DNA is TGTGCCAGCAGTCCTATCGTTCCTCGGGACAGACCCTACGAGCAGTACTTC. Protein sequence: CASSPIVPRDRPYEQYF.

This clone was detected once. V usage is TRBV7-9 and J usage is TRBJ2-3; perhaps D is TRBD1 or TRBD2 (5 bases each). The CDR3 sequence is 16 residues long. V was cut by 8 bases and J by 4 bases, with 22 bases left in between. Per germline, CDR1 SEHNR and CDR2 FQNEAQ (reference sequence). The CDR3 is CASFSTLRAGADTQYF. CDR3 sequence (DNA): TGTGCCAGCTTTAGTACGCTCAGGGCGGGCGCAGATACGCAGTATTTT.

On this clone: Other DNA sequences in this specimen translate into the identical CDR3. This chain joins TRBV5-1 and TRBJ1-2; D is uncertain. Germline loops: CDR1 SGHRS, CDR2 YFSETQ. Trimming stripped 2 bases from V and 0 bases from J, with 8 bases between. CDR3 size: 14 residues. The CDR3 DNA reads TGCGCCAGCAGCTTCGGTTCAACTAACTATGGCTACACCTTC. This codes for CASSFGSTNYGYTF.

The chain uses TRBV5-5 and TRBJ2-7, with D perhaps assigned TRBD1 or TRBD2 (6 bases each). The CDR3 sequence is 15 residues long. The V end lost 0 bases, the J end lost 0 bases, and 10 bases lay between the germline ends. From germline, CDR1 is SGHKS and CDR2 YYEKEE (reference sequence). The CDR3 reads CASSLGGTTSYEQYF. In DNA, the CDR3 is TGTGCCAGCAGCTTGGGCGGGACAACCTCCTACGAGCAGTACTTC.

The chain joins TRBV7-8 to TRBJ1-2; D not certain. V was cut by 1 base and J by 9 bases, with 18 bases left in between. CDR3 length equals 15 residues. Germline CDR1 is SGHVS and CDR2 is FQNEAQ. The CDR3 region is CASSLGSGRSNRYTF. CDR3 DNA sequence: TGTGCCAGCAGCTTAGGATCGGGGAGAAGTAATCGCTACACCTTC.

The chain links TRBV5-4 to TRBJ2-1; TRBD2 matches at 11 bases. V was pared by 0 bases and J by 9 bases, with 5 bases of the junction left unmatched. Germline CDR1 is SGHNT and CDR2 is YYREEE (reference sequence). This CDR3 spans 15 amino acids. DNA of the CDR3: TGTGCCAGCAGCTTGGCTTCTAGCGGGAGGTCTGAGCAGTTCTTC. Residues: CASSLASSGRSEQFF.